The clone carrying this T cell receptor beta chain has a count of ten or more. The data belong to a study of T cells in Graves' hyperthyroidism and ophthalmopathy. This CDR3 is built from 14 residues. CDR1 and CDR2 (germline): LNHDA, SQIVND (reference sequence). V shed 11 bases and J 4 bases; nucleotides not matched to a gene: 6. Amplification of TCR beta CDR3 regions was performed using RNA transcripts as template. Carried out on the TCR CDR3, a first-round RT-PCR used the HTBI primer set. TCRdb reprocessed the multiplex PCR reads via MiXCR and lists one record per CDR3 protein. Here the sample spans roughly 520,000 distinct CDR3 sequences, roughly a quarter being singletons.

The sample taken for sequencing was blood. The rearrangement joins TRBV19 to TRBJ2-2, with 11 bases matching TRBD1. The receptor comes from a woman under 40 with Graves' ophthalmopathy. The CDR3 loop is CAAQGTGGTGELFF. The CDR3 DNA sequence: TGTGCCGCACAGGGGACAGGGGGCACCGGGGAGCTGTTTTTT.